These 30 T cell receptor beta chains share one sample of origin, sequenced in a study of control samples from healthy donors and cancer patients. Libraries were prepared by immunoSEQ multiplex PCR; TCRdb keeps only in-frame clonotypes and omits some of them. The table includes 150,000 to 200,000 clones, almost 90% detected once. Sequencing was carried out using blood. These receptors all stem from a man younger than 35 in good health.

This sequence joins TRBV5-6 and TRBJ2-7; either TRBD1 or TRBD2 may supply D (5 bases each). Per the germline V gene, CDR1 is SGHDT and CDR2 is YYEEEE. Trimming took off 3 bases at V and 0 bases at J, with 13 bases between the two ends. The CDR3 runs to 15 residues. In DNA, the CDR3 is TGTGCCAGCAGCTCGGGGCCACGGGGCTCCTACGAGCAGTACTTC. It codes for CASSSGPRGSYEQYF.

The rearrangement joins TRBV19 to TRBJ2-1, with TRBD1 matching 7 bases. Germline V gene sequence: CDR1 LNHDA, CDR2 SQIVND (reference sequence). The CDR3 length is 16 residues. The V gene end was trimmed by 0 bases and the J gene end by 4 bases; junction bases not matched to a gene: 6. CDR3 protein: CASSIDHEGAYNEQFF. The CDR3 nucleotides read TGTGCCAGTAGTATAGATCATGAGGGGGCTTACAATGAGCAGTTCTTC.

The V and J genes are TRBV29-1 and TRBJ2-2; TRBD2 aligns across 16 bases. Germline trimming cut 8 bases from V and 4 bases from J; bases unmatched to any gene: 10. Germline CDR1 SQVTM, CDR2 ANQGSEA. The length of the CDR3 is 17 residues. For the CDR3, the DNA is TGCAGCTTCTCGGGACTAGCGGGGGGGCGTGGCACCGGGGAGCTGTTTTTT. Protein product: CSFSGLAGGRGTGELFF.

This sequence joins TRBV7-6 and TRBJ2-1, with D possibly being TRBD1 (8 bases). Trimming removed 4 bases at V and 2 bases at J, with 12 bases between. The germline gives CDR1 SGHVS, CDR2 FNYEAQ. This CDR3 spans 15 amino acids. CDR3 region: CASSSQGGAYNEQFF. DNA for the CDR3: TGTGCCAGCAGCTCACAGGGGGGGGCCTACAATGAGCAGTTCTTC.

The chain carries TRBV6-2 or TRBV6-3 and TRBJ2-1; 12 positions match TRBD2. The CDR3 covers 16 residues. The germline CDR1 and CDR2 sequences are MNHEY and SVGEGT. Trimming took 6 bases from V and 5 from J; bases not matched to a gene: 8. The CDR3 nucleotides are TGTGCCAGCAGCTTGACTAGCGGGGGCCGTGACAATGAGCAGTTCTTC. It yields the protein CASSLTSGGRDNEQFF.

The J gene is TRBJ2-3, the V gene TRBV7-3; TRBD1 might be the D (5 bases). Germline V lookup: CDR1 SGHTA, CDR2 FQGTGA. CDR3 length: 16 residues. Trimming took off 1 base at V and 4 bases at J, with 15 bases between the two ends. This chain's CDR3 is CASSLNGASASDTQYF. The CDR3 DNA is TGTGCCAGCAGCTTAAATGGGGCTTCTGCGTCAGATACGCAGTATTTT.

The V gene is TRBV5-6, the J gene TRBJ1-4; the match to TRBD1 covers 8 bases. The CDR3 contains 15 residues. J was trimmed by 4 bases and V by 3 bases; bases with no gene match: 5. Germline assignment: CDR1 SGHDT and CDR2 YYEEEE. The CDR3 bases are TGTGCCAGCAGCTATGACAGGGGCAATAATGAAAAACTGTTTTTT. Protein sequence: CASSYDRGNNEKLFF.

DNA of the CDR3: TGTGCCAGCAGCCCACATGGACCGGGACAGGGAACATCACCCCTCCACTTT. Amino acids: CASSPHGPGQGTSPLHF. The V call is TRBV6-2 or TRBV6-3, the J call TRBJ1-6, with TRBD1 matching over 9 bases. This CDR3 contains 17 residues. The germline CDR1 and CDR2 sequences are MNHEY and SVGEGT. The V segment lost 6 bases and the J segment 10 bases; nucleotides outside the gene matches: 16.

The CDR3 spells CASSQEGAEQFF. As DNA, the CDR3 is TGTGCCAGCAGCCAAGAGGGCGCTGAGCAGTTCTTC. The chain joins TRBV3-1 (or the pseudogene TRBV3-2) to TRBJ2-1; no clear D. Germline loops: CDR1 LGHDT, CDR2 YNNKEL (reference sequence). This CDR3 has 12 residues. V gave up 0 bases and J gave up 9 bases, with 6 bases separating them.

The chain uses TRBV5-1 and TRBJ1-2, with D hard to call. The CDR3 contains 17 residues. Trimming shortened V by 5 bases and J by 0 bases, and 20 bases separated the two germline ends. CDR1 is SGHRS, CDR2 YFSETQ, per germline. The CDR3 DNA is TGCGCCAGCAGTTTGTCCGGGGATGTTAGTACTAACTATGGCTACACCTTC. It yields the protein CASSLSGDVSTNYGYTF.

V usage is TRBV7-6 and J usage is TRBJ1-1; the D gene is possibly TRBD1 (5 bases). CDR3 size: 15 residues. Germline V gene sequence: CDR1 SGHVS, CDR2 FNYEAQ. V gave up 1 base and J gave up 1 base, with 10 bases separating them. The CDR3 here is CASSLVSGTNTEAFF. In nucleotides, the CDR3 is TGTGCCAGCAGCTTAGTTTCTGGGACGAACACTGAAGCTTTCTTT.

About this clone: No conserved phenylalanine or tryptophan is present at the end of the CDR3, so a read error is the likely explanation. The rearrangement links TRBV3-1 (or the pseudogene TRBV3-2) to TRBJ2-4; no firm D call. This CDR3 spans 18 amino acids. V was pared by 4 bases and J by 4 bases, with 23 bases between. Germline V gene lookup returns CDR1 LGHDT and CDR2 YNNKEL (reference sequence). This CDR3 reads CASSRFYPICKEKNIQYL. The CDR3 DNA is TGTGCCAGCAGCCGTTTTTATCCCATTTGCAAAGAAAAAAACATTCAGTACCTC.

The chain combines TRBV6-2 or TRBV6-3 with TRBJ2-2, with D possibly being TRBD2 (5 bases). V gave up 5 bases and J gave up 2 bases, with 9 bases separating them. The CDR3 loop spans 14 amino acids. Germline loops: CDR1 MNHEY, CDR2 SVGEGT. CDR3 region: CASSDGVNTGELFF. The DNA of the CDR3 is TGTGCCAGCAGTGACGGGGTCAACACCGGGGAGCTGTTTTTT.

This chain joins TRBV6-2 or TRBV6-3 and TRBJ1-2; 7 bases agree with TRBD1. The V gene end was trimmed by 5 bases and the J gene end by 2 bases; junction bases not matched to a gene: 5. CDR1 MNHEY and CDR2 SVGEGT come from the germline V gene. The CDR3 is 14 amino acids. Written as DNA, the CDR3 is TGTGCCAGCAGTCGGGGACAGATGAACTATGGCTACACCTTC. It translates to CASSRGQMNYGYTF.

The J gene is TRBJ1-2, the V gene TRBV28; a weak D match, TRBD1 (6 bases). The germline V gene encodes CDR1 MDHEN and CDR2 SYDVKM. V lost 6 bases, J lost 2 bases, and 13 bases lay in between. The CDR3 runs to 14 residues. The CDR3 here is CASSIQGSNYGYTF. CDR3 bases: TGTGCCAGCAGCATACAGGGTTCCAACTATGGCTACACCTTC.

The chain links TRBV7-2 to TRBJ2-5; TRBD1 might be the D (5 bases). The germline V gene has CDR1 SGHTA and CDR2 FQGNSA. The ends were cut back, 5 bases at V and 2 bases at J, with 18 bases in the middle. The length of the CDR3 is 16 residues. CDR3 sequence (DNA): TGTGCCAGCAGCCTAGGGCAGGGCGGTGGGCAAGAGACCCAGTACTTC. Amino acids: CASSLGQGGGQETQYF.

The chain has TRBV6-4 and TRBJ2-1; D may be TRBD2 (6 bases). Trimming stripped 9 bases from V and 6 bases from J, with 18 bases between. Germline assignment: CDR1 MRHNA and CDR2 SNTAGT. The length of the CDR3 is 14 residues. Here the CDR3 reads CASVEAGNLNEQFF. The CDR3 coding sequence is TGTGCCAGTGTGGAGGCGGGGAACCTCAATGAGCAGTTCTTC.

The genes are TRBV30 and TRBJ1-5; D ambiguous. With 2 bases removed from V and 3 bases from J, the gap between germline ends came to 14 bases. This CDR3 comprises 15 residues. Per germline, CDR1 GTSNPN and CDR2 SVGIG (reference sequence). The CDR3 loop reads CAWSIGEPSNQPQHF. In DNA form, the CDR3 reads TGTGCCTGGAGTATCGGGGAACCCTCCAATCAGCCCCAGCATTTT. The variable domain in full, completed from reference TRBV30 and TRBJ1-5, reads SQTIHQWPATLVQPVGSPLSLECTVEGTSNPNLYWYRQAAGRGLQLLFYSVGIGQISSEVPQNLSASRPQDRQFILSSKKLLLSDSGFYLCAWSIGEPSNQPQHFGDGTRLSIL.

This sequence joins TRBV2 and TRBJ1-1, with D perhaps TRBD1 (5 bases). V was pared by 6 bases and J by 0 bases, with 8 bases between. The CDR3 is 13 residues long. The germline V gene encodes CDR1 SNHLY and CDR2 FYNNEI. The CDR3, as DNA: TGTGCCAGCAGCCGGGGGATGAACACTGAAGCTTTCTTT. This codes for CASSRGMNTEAFF.

The J gene is TRBJ2-7, the V gene TRBV11-2, with D tentatively TRBD2 (6 bases). This CDR3 has 14 amino acids. The germline CDR1 and CDR2 sequences are SGHAT and FQNNGV. The germline V and J ends were trimmed by 5 bases and 2 bases, with 13 bases remaining between them. The CDR3 loop reads CASSPYGGAYEQYF. CDR3 DNA sequence: TGTGCCAGCAGCCCTTACGGCGGGGCCTACGAGCAGTACTTC.

V gene TRBV11-2 combines with J gene TRBJ2-7; 9 positions match TRBD1. V lost 6 bases, J lost 4 bases, and 4 bases stayed unmatched. The length of the CDR3 is 13 residues. Germline V gene data show CDR1 as SGHAT and CDR2 as FQNNGV. In DNA, the CDR3 is TGTGCCAGCAGACCACAGGGGGCGTACGAGCAGTACTTC. Amino acids: CASRPQGAYEQYF.

The genes are TRBV28 and TRBJ1-2; D is unresolved. The V end was cut by 8 bases, the J end by 8 bases, with 18 bases between. Germline V gene sequence: CDR1 MDHEN, CDR2 SYDVKM. CDR3 size: 13 residues. The CDR3 nucleotides read TGTGCCAGCGGTTGGGAGGGAAGCATCGGCTACACCTTC. Its protein is CASGWEGSIGYTF.

The chain carries TRBV6-4 and TRBJ1-2; 12 positions agree with TRBD1. V lost 2 bases and J lost 4; bases outside the gene matches: 2. The CDR3 spans 15 residues. Germline values: CDR1 MRHNA, CDR2 SNTAGT. CDR3 sequence (DNA): TGTGCCAGCAGTGACGGGACAGGGGGCCTCTATGGCTACACCTTC. Its protein product is CASSDGTGGLYGYTF.

The chain joins TRBV7-7 to TRBJ2-3; maybe TRBD2 (6 bases). CDR1 is SSHAT and CDR2 is FNYEAQ in the germline V gene (reference sequence). This CDR3 has 14 residues. Between the trimmed V and J ends, which lost 2 bases and 8 bases, there was a span of 14 bases. The CDR3 protein is CASSLSSVGGTQYF. The CDR3 nucleotides read TGTGCCAGCAGCTTATCTAGTGTGGGGGGTACGCAGTATTTT.

CDR3 coding DNA: TGTGCTAGCGGGGGGGCGAGGGAGCAGTACTTC. Translation: CASGGAREQYF. This chain uses TRBV30 with TRBJ2-7, with 11 bases aligning to TRBD2. The CDR3 has 11 amino acids. Germline V gene sequence: CDR1 GTSNPN, CDR2 SVGIG (reference sequence).

The chain employs TRBV5-4 and TRBJ2-5; 11 bases are shared with TRBD2. Germline V gives CDR1 SGHNT, CDR2 YYREEE (reference sequence). Germline trimming cut 3 bases from V and 1 base from J; bases unmatched to any gene: 2. The CDR3 is made up of 15 amino acids. The CDR3 region is CASSWTSGLQETQYF. The DNA of the CDR3 is TGTGCCAGCAGCTGGACTAGCGGGCTCCAAGAGACCCAGTACTTC.

The CDR3 DNA reads TGTGCCAGCACCGGGGTCCCCACCCTTAATGAAAAACTGTTTTTT. Translated, it gives CASTGVPTLNEKLFF. The chain combines TRBV28 with TRBJ1-4, with unresolved D. V dropped 7 bases and J dropped 4 bases, with 16 bases sitting between them. CDR1 is MDHEN and CDR2 is SYDVKM in the germline V gene. The CDR3 consists of 15 residues.

The chain carries TRBV5-1 and TRBJ2-1, with 8 bases identical to TRBD1. V lost 4 bases and J lost 5; bases outside the gene matches: 8. This CDR3 region has 15 residues. Looked up from germline, CDR1 is SGHRS and CDR2 is YFSETQ. The CDR3 is CASSVDRGTHNEQFF. The DNA for the CDR3 is TGCGCCAGCAGCGTCGACAGGGGAACGCACAATGAGCAGTTCTTC.

V gene TRBV10-3 combines with J gene TRBJ2-7, with 11 bases fitting TRBD1. With 4 bases clipped from V and 2 bases from J, the junction kept 1 base outside the gene matches. The germline gives CDR1 ENHRY, CDR2 SYGVKD. The length of the CDR3 is 14 residues. DNA for the CDR3: TGTGCCATCAGTGTGGGACAGGGGGCCTACGAGCAGTACTTC. This gives the protein CAISVGQGAYEQYF.

J is TRBJ2-3 and V is TRBV7-7; possibly TRBD2 for D (6 bases). The V gene lost 5 bases and the J gene lost 5 bases, with 11 bases spanning the gap. The CDR3 consists of 13 residues. Per the germline V gene, CDR1 is SSHAT and CDR2 is FNYEAQ (reference sequence). The CDR3 DNA reads as TGTGCCAGCAGCGCCTGGGGGGAAGATACGCAGTATTTT. Its protein product is CASSAWGEDTQYF.